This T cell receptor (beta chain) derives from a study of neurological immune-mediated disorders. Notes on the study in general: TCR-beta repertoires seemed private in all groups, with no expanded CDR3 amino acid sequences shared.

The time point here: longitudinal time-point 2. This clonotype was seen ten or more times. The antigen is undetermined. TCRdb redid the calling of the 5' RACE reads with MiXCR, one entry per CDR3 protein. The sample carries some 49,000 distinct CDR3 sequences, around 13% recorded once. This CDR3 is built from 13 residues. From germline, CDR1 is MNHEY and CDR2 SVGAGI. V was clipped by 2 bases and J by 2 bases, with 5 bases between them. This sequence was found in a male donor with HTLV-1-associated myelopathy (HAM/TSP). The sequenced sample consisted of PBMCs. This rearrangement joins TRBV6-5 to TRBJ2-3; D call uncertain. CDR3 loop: CASSYTPTDTQYF. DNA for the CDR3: TGTGCCAGCAGTTACACCCCCACAGATACGCAGTATTTT.